What follows are 8 T cell receptor beta chains derived from one specimen sequenced in a study of spatial heterogeneity in lung cancer. The time point: blood at routine non-recurrence follow-up after resection. From tumor, nontumor lung or frozen PBMC, whole RNA was taken unsorted for sequencing. TCRdb re-called the 5' RACE reads through MiXCR, storing one row per CDR3 protein. The sample consists of approximately 27,000 distinct CDR3 sequences, 5% to 6.5% of them appearing once. The input for sequencing was PBMCs, taken at follow-up. Every receptor here comes from a male donor with early-stage non-small cell lung cancer.

This rearrangement joins TRBV7-2 to TRBJ2-1; 9 bases fit TRBD1. Per the germline V gene, CDR1 is SGHTA and CDR2 is FQGNSA. J lost 4 bases, V lost 4 bases, and 5 bases had no gene match. There are 15 residues in the CDR3. CDR3 sequence: CASSSDRGTYNEQFF. DNA of the CDR3: TGTGCCAGCAGCTCGGACAGGGGAACGTACAATGAGCAGTTCTTC.

This clonotype occurred a few times. The chain employs TRBV10-2 and TRBJ2-1; D perhaps matches TRBD1 (5 bases). The CDR3 loop spans 13 amino acids. The V gene lost 0 bases and the J gene lost 9 bases, with 9 bases spanning the gap. Germline V lookup: CDR1 WSHSY, CDR2 SAAADI. This CDR3 reads CASSESGQGEQFF. CDR3 nucleotides: TGCGCCAGCAGTGAGTCCGGTCAGGGTGAGCAGTTCTTC.

This clonotype was counted between two and nine times. Given a much more abundant clone one base away, this may be a read error. The V and J genes are TRBV7-2 and TRBJ1-5; no firm D call. Germline V CDR1 and CDR2: SGHTA, FQGNSA. The germline V and J ends were trimmed by 1 base and 5 bases, with 3 bases remaining between them. CDR3 length: 12 residues. CDR3 loop: CASSLDYQPQHF. In DNA form, the CDR3 reads TGTGCCAGCAGCTTAGATTATCAGCCCCAGCATTTT.

At least ten counts were recorded for this clonotype. The chain links TRBV6-6 to TRBJ1-3; unclear D gene. The V end lost 2 bases, the J end lost 2 bases, and 7 bases lay between the germline ends. This CDR3 has 14 amino acids. From germline, CDR1 is MNHNY and CDR2 SVGAGI (reference sequence). The CDR3 DNA sequence: TGTGCCAGCAGTTACGGACGGACTGGAAACACCATATATTTT. It translates to CASSYGRTGNTIYF.

This clonotype was seen many times. The chain recombines TRBV6-2 or TRBV6-3 with TRBJ2-3; weak D call: TRBD2 (5 bases). V lost 0 bases to trimming and J lost 4 bases, with 11 bases between them. The germline V gene encodes CDR1 MNHEY and CDR2 SVGEGT. This CDR3 has 15 amino acids. The CDR3 protein is CASSYSRVRSDTQYF. As DNA, the CDR3 is TGTGCCAGCAGTTACTCGAGGGTGAGGTCAGATACGCAGTATTTT.

This clonotype was picked up many times. This rearrangement joins TRBV2 to TRBJ2-7; 9 bases are a match to TRBD1. Germline CDR1 SNHLY, CDR2 FYNNEI. The CDR3 loop spans 18 amino acids. V was clipped by 6 bases and J by 2 bases; unmatched bases: 17. This CDR3 reads CASSIPGQGVFMTYEQYV. The CDR3 bases are TGTGCCAGCAGCATTCCGGGACAGGGAGTTTTCATGACCTACGAGCAGTACGTC.

This clonotype showed up many times. The chain recombines TRBV5-1 with TRBJ2-5; D unresolved. V lost 3 bases, J lost 1 base, and 1 base lay in between. CDR3 length: 11 residues. Germline values: CDR1 SGHRS, CDR2 YFSETQ. DNA for the CDR3: TGCGCCAGCAGCTCCCAAGAGACCCAGTACTTC. Protein product: CASSSQETQYF.

This clonotype was observed a handful of times. The chain combines TRBV3-1 with TRBJ2-3, with D hard to call. The germline CDR1 and CDR2 sequences are LGHDT and YNNKEL (reference sequence). The CDR3 consists of 13 residues. Trimming cost V 2 bases and J 4 bases, with 7 bases left between them. The CDR3 sequence: CASSQIRADTQYF. In DNA form, the CDR3 reads TGTGCCAGCAGCCAAATTCGGGCAGATACGCAGTATTTT.